A single TCR beta chain is shown here with its context. Its antigen remains unidentified. Unique molecular identifiers featured in each of the TCR beta cDNA libraries. Each batch of about 0.9 to 10 million T cells produced 490,000 or so cDNA molecules. In TCRdb, the PCR reads were re-called with MiXCR into one record per CDR3 protein. The sample lists 350,000 to 500,000 distinct CDR3 sequences; about 39% were seen once. The data were obtained in a study of post-analysis software for immune sequencing data. Study findings and constraints: Those with multiple sclerosis, the patient group, showed significantly lower normalized Chao1 diversity than controls. Higher frequency in patients than in controls was seen for about five TRBV segments, with TRBV5-6, TRBV5-1 and TRBV20-1 among them.

Germline V gene data show CDR1 as SGHDN and CDR2 as FVKESK. The CDR3 consists of 18 residues. V was clipped by 1 base and J by 0 bases; unmatched bases: 7. Sequenced sample: blood. The TCR comes from a girl aged 2 to 9 with multiple sclerosis. V and J are TRBV14 and TRBJ2-3; 10 nucleotides line up with TRBD2. CDR3 DNA sequence: TGTGCCAGCAGCCAAGTTTGGTGGACTAGCGGTAGCACAGATACGCAGTATTTT. This codes for CASSQVWWTSGSTDTQYF.